This TCR beta chain was captured by sequencing in a study of CD8 T cells in ankylosing spondylitis. Whole-study findings and limits: Certain motif variants had earlier been reported in reactive arthritis synovial fluid and blood. Characteristic of ankylosing spondylitis blood, it appeared, was a TCR beta motif comprising about eight highly homologous variants. Clones linked to disease were reported to show significant enrichment in matched ankylosing spondylitis synovial fluid. Peripheral blood held disease-linked clones only at relatively low frequency, and these were CD8+.

About this clonotype itself: The antigen is unknown.

Per the germline V gene, CDR1 is LGHDT and CDR2 is YNNKEL (reference sequence). This CDR3 has 12 amino acids. V shed 0 bases and J shed 10 bases, with 9 bases lying between them. TCRdb called the 5' RACE reads again in MiXCR, with one record for every CDR3 protein. The sample shows approximately 240,000 distinct CDR3 sequences, about 24% of them seen only once. The J gene is TRBJ1-1, the V gene TRBV3-1; D is possibly TRBD1 (5 bases). The sample comprised blood, either unsorted or a sorted T cell fraction (not recorded which). The TCR originated in a male donor with ankylosing spondylitis or in good health (not recorded which). The CDR3 sequence is CASSQEDQGAFF. CDR3 nucleotide sequence: TGTGCCAGCAGCCAAGAAGACCAGGGAGCTTTCTTT.